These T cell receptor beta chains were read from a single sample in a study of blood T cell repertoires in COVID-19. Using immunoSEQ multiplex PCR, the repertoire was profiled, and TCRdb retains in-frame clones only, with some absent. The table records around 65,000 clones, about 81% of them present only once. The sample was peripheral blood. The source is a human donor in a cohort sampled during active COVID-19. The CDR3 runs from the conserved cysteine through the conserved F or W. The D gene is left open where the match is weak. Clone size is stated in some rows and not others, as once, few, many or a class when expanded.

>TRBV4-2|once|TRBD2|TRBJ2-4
CASSQEVSAGGAKNIQYF
TGTGCCAGCAGCCAAGAGGTTTCGGCGGGAGGGGCCAAAAACATTCAGTACTTC
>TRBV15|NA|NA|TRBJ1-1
CATSPQGNTEAFF
TGTGCCACCAGCCCGCAGGGGAACACTGAAGCTTTCTTT
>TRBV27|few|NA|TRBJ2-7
CASSLGGRHPAYEQYF
TGTGCCAGCAGTTTAGGGGGGAGACACCCGGCCTACGAGCAGTACTTC
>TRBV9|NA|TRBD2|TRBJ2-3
CASSSSGKGDTQYF
TGTGCCAGCAGCTCTAGCGGGAAGGGAGATACGCAGTATTTT
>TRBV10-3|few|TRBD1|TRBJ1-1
CAISDSGQGWTEAFF
TGTGCCATCAGTGATTCCGGACAGGGCTGGACTGAAGCTTTCTTT
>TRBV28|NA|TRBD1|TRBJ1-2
CASRLPGQAGGYTF
TGTGCCAGCAGGTTACCGGGACAGGCGGGTGGCTACACCTTC
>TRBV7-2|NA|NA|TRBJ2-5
CASSFYGETQYF
TGTGCCAGCAGCTTCTATGGAGAGACCCAGTACTTC
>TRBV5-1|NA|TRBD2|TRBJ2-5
CASSSLSGGSETQYF
TGCGCCAGCAGCTCCTTGTCGGGAGGTAGCGAGACCCAGTACTTC
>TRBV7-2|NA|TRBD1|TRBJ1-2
CASSLRPGGTYGYTF
TGTGCCAGCAGCTTACGGCCAGGGGGCACCTATGGCTACACCTTC
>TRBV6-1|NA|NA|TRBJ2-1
CASSEFGGGRNNEQFF
TGTGCCAGCAGTGAATTTGGGGGGGGCCGGAACAATGAGCAGTTCTTC
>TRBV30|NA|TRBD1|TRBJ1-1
CAWNTGGSTEAFF
TGTGCCTGGAATACAGGGGGAAGCACTGAAGCTTTCTTT
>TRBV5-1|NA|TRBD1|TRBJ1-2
CASSTPDEGQGVGYTF
TGCGCCAGCAGCACCCCAGACGAGGGACAGGGTGTTGGCTACACCTTC
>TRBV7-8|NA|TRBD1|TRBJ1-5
CASSWGQQNQPQHF
TGTGCCAGCAGCTGGGGACAGCAAAATCAGCCCCAGCATTTT
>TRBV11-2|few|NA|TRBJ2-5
CASSSRPGETQYF
TGTGCCAGCAGCTCAAGACCGGGGGAGACCCAGTACTTC
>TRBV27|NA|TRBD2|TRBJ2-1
CASSLVTGGTYNEQFF
TGTGCCAGCAGTTTAGTCACGGGAGGGACCTACAATGAGCAGTTCTTC
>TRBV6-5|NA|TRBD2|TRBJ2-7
CASSYAGEGEQYF
TGTGCCAGCAGTTACGCGGGAGAGGGCGAGCAGTACTTC
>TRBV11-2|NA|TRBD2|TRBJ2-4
CASSLVGLVKNIQYF
TGTGCCAGCAGCTTAGTAGGACTAGTCAAAAACATTCAGTACTTC
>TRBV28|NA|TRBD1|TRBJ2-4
CASSIHGTGKNIQYF
TGTGCCAGCAGCATTCATGGGACAGGGAAAAACATTCAGTACTTC
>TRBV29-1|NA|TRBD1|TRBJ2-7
CSVPGTGAYEQYF
TGCAGCGTCCCCGGGACAGGGGCCTACGAGCAGTACTTC
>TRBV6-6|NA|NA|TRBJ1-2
CASSYSAREDGYTF
TGTGCCAGCAGTTACTCGGCCAGGGAGGATGGCTACACCTTC
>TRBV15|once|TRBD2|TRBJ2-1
CATSRELANSYNEQFF
TGTGCCACCAGCAGGGAACTAGCGAATTCCTACAATGAGCAGTTCTTC
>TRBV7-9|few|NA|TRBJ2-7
CASSLAVRDYEQYF
TGTGCCAGCAGTTTAGCGGTCAGGGACTACGAGCAGTACTTC
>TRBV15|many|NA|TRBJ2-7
CATSRVLGQRILYEQYF
TGTGCCACCAGCAGAGTATTGGGACAAAGGATTCTCTACGAGCAGTACTTC
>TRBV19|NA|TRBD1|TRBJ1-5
CASSSSGTGVQPQHF
TGTGCCAGTAGTTCGTCCGGGACAGGGGTTCAGCCCCAGCATTTT
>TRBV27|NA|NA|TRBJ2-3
CASSLASGARADTQYF
TGTGCCAGCAGTTTAGCATCAGGGGCCCGGGCAGATACGCAGTATTTT
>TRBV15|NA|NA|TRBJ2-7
CATSRVREAGEQYF
TGTGCCACCAGCAGGGTGAGGGAGGCTGGCGAGCAGTACTTC
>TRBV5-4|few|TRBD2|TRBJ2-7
CASSWRGSTDEQYF
TGTGCCAGCAGCTGGCGCGGGAGCACTGACGAGCAGTACTTC
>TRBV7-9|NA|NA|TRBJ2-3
CASSLGHLRQGGGTDTQYF
TGTGCCAGCAGCTTGGGCCACCTCCGACAGGGAGGCGGCACAGATACGCAGTATTTT
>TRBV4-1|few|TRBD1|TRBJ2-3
CASSQDAPGQGADTQYF
TGCGCCAGCAGCCAAGACGCTCCGGGACAGGGGGCTGATACGCAGTATTTT
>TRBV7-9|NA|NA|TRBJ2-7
CASSRDSLEQYF
TGTGCCAGCAGCCGCGATTCCCTGGAGCAGTACTTC
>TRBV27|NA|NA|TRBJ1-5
CASSLLTPSNQPQHF
TGTGCCAGCAGTTTATTGACACCTAGCAATCAGCCCCAGCATTTT
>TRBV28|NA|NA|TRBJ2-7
CASSLGGTPDEQYF
TGTGCCAGCAGTTTGGGAGGAACCCCTGACGAGCAGTACTTC
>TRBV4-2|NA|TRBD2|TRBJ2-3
CASSQSLAGGWGTQYF
TGTGCCAGCAGCCAGTCTCTAGCGGGAGGTTGGGGTACGCAGTATTTT
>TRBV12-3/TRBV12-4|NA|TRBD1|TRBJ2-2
CASSGQGAGELFF
TGTGCCAGCAGCGGACAGGGGGCCGGGGAGCTGTTTTTT
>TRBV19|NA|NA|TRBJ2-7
CASSFEGSYEQYF
TGTGCCAGTAGTTTTGAGGGTTCCTACGAGCAGTACTTC
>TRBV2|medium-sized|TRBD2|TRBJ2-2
CASSNPGGRTGELFF
TGTGCCAGCAGTAATCCGGGAGGGCGCACCGGGGAGCTGTTTTTT
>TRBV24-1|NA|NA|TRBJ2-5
CATSRGEGEETQYF
TGTGCCACCAGTAGGGGGGAGGGGGAAGAGACCCAGTACTTC
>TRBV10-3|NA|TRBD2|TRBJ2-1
CAISEAGREGLYGTGDNEQFF
TGTGCCATCAGTGAGGCGGGTCGGGAGGGCCTCTACGGTACAGGTGACAATGAGCAGTTCTTC
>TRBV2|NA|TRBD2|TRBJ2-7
CASTQYGSSGRSTYEQYF
TGTGCCAGCACCCAATATGGGAGTAGCGGGAGGTCCACCTACGAGCAGTACTTC
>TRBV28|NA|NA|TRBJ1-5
CASSPLGQSNQPQHF
TGTGCCAGCAGTCCCCTAGGACAGAGCAATCAGCCCCAGCATTTT
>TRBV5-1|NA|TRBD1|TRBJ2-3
CASSSHDRGVTDTQYF
TGCGCCAGCAGCTCTCACGACAGGGGGGTCACAGATACGCAGTATTTT
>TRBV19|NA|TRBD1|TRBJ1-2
CASWGQGARYGYTF
TGTGCCAGTTGGGGACAGGGGGCGCGCTATGGCTACACCTTC
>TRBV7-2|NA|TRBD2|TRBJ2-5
CASSLPPGAGGFGETQYF
TGTGCCAGCAGCTTACCGCCCGGAGCGGGAGGGTTTGGAGAGACCCAGTACTTC
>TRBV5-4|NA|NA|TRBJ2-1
CASSFGRSSYNEQFF
TGTGCCAGCAGCTTTGGGAGGAGCTCCTACAATGAGCAGTTCTTC
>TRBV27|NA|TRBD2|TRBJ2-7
CASSIAGSGIYEQYF
TGTGCCAGCAGCATAGCGGGAAGTGGGATCTACGAGCAGTACTTC
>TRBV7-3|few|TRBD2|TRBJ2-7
CASGAGGHGEQYF
TGTGCCAGCGGGGCGGGAGGTCATGGCGAGCAGTACTTC
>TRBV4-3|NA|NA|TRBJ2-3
CASSQERPGGDTQYF
TGCGCCAGCAGCCAAGAGCGTCCCGGAGGAGATACGCAGTATTTT
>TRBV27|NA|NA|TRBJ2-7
CASSFKGGTAYYEQYF
TGTGCCAGCAGTTTTAAAGGCGGGACTGCCTACTACGAGCAGTACTTC
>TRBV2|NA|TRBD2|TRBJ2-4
CASRERTSGSLGIQYF
TGTGCCAGCAGAGAAAGGACTAGCGGGAGTTTAGGCATTCAGTACTTC
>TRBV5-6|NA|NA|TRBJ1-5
CASSLRSERPQHF
TGTGCCAGCAGCTTGAGGAGTGAGAGGCCCCAGCATTTT
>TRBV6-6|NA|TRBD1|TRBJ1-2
CASTAGGTGGFNGYTF
TGTGCCAGCACCGCAGGTGGGACAGGGGGATTTAATGGCTACACCTTC